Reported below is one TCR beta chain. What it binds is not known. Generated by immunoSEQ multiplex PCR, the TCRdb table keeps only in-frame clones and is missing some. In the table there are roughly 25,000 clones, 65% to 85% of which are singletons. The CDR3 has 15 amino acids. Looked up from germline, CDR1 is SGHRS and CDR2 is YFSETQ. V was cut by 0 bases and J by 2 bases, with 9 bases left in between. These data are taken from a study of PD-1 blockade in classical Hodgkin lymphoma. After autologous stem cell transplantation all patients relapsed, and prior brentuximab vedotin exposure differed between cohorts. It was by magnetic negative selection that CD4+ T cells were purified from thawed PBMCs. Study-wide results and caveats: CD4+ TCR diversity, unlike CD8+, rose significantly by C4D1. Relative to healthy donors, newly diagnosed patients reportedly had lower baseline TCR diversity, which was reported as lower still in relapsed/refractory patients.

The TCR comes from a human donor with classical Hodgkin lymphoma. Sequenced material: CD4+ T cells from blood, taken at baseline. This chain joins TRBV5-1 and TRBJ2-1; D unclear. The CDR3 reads CASSLAALAYNEQFF. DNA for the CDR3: TGCGCCAGCAGCTTGGCGGCCCTGGCCTACAATGAGCAGTTCTTC.